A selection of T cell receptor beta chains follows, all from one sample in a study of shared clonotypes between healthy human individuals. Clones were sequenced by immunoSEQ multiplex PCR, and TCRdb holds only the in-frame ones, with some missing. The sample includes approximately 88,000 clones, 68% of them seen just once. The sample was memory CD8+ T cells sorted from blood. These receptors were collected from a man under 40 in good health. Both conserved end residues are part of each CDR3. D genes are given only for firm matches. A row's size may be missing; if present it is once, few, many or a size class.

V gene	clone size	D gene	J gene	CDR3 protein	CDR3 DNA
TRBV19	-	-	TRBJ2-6	CASSPTPGIGANVLTF	TGTGCCAGTAGCCCGACCCCAGGGATCGGGGCCAACGTCCTGACTTTC
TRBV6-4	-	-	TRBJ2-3	CASSDSLPPDTQYF	TGTGCCAGCAGTGACTCCTTGCCCCCAGATACGCAGTATTTT
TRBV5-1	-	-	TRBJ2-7	CASSPGTHAFEQYF	TGCGCCAGCAGCCCCGGGACACACGCTTTCGAGCAGTACTTC
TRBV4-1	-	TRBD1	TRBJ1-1	CASSLTTGIITEAFF	TGCGCCAGCAGCCTCACGACAGGGATCATCACTGAAGCTTTCTTT
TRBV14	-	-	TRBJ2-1	CASSAHVGGFYNEQFF	TGTGCCAGCAGCGCCCACGTGGGGGGATTTTACAATGAGCAGTTCTTC
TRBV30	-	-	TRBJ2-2	CAWSQEGLDTGELFF	TGTGCCTGGAGTCAGGAGGGCCTGGACACCGGGGAGCTGTTTTTT
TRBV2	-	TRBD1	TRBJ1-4	CASSDTGGVYEKLFF	TGTGCCAGCAGCGATACAGGGGGCGTTTATGAAAAACTGTTTTTT
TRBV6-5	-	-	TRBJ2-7	CATRATNYEQYF	TGTGCCACAAGGGCCACAAACTACGAGCAGTACTTC
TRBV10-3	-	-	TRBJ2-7	CAISFFSWGGAPSYEQYF	TGTGCCATCAGCTTTTTTAGTTGGGGCGGGGCACCGTCCTACGAGCAGTACTTC
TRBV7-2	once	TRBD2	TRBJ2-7	CASSYSTSAYEQYF	TGTGCCAGCAGTTACTCGACTAGCGCCTACGAGCAGTACTTC
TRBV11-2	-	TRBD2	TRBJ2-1	CASSLSHLAGGSYNEQFF	TGTGCCAGCAGCTTATCCCACCTAGCGGGAGGGTCATACAATGAGCAGTTCTTC
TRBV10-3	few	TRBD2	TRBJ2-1	CAISEPLISGNSYNEQFF	TGTGCCATCAGTGAACCCCTCATTAGCGGGAACTCCTACAATGAGCAGTTCTTC
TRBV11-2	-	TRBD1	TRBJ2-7	CASSLVPDRVYEQYF	TGTGCCAGCAGCTTAGTCCCGGACAGGGTCTACGAGCAGTACTTC
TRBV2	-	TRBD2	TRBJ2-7	CASSGSGRGSYEQYF	TGTGCCAGCAGTGGGAGCGGGAGAGGGTCCTACGAGCAGTACTTC
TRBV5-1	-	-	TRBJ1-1	CASSPREGRDTEAFF	TGCGCCAGCAGCCCCCGCGAAGGAAGGGACACTGAAGCTTTCTTT
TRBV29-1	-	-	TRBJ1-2	CSVGSDSNHGYTF	TGCAGCGTTGGTTCGGATTCGAATCATGGCTACACCTTC
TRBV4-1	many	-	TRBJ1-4	CASSQVVGSTNEKLFF	TGCGCCAGCAGCCAAGTGGTAGGGTCAACTAATGAAAAACTGTTTTTT
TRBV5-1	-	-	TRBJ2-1	CASSFIARSSYNEQFF	TGCGCCAGCAGCTTTATTGCCCGCAGCTCCTACAATGAGCAGTTCTTC
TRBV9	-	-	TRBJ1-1	CASSVSENTEAFF	TGTGCCAGCAGCGTATCTGAGAATACTGAAGCTTTCTTT
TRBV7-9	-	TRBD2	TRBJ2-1	CASSLGGVGTSRYEQFF	TGTGCCAGCAGCTTAGGCGGGGTAGGGACTAGTCGCTATGAGCAGTTCTTC
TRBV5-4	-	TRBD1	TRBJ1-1	CASSLTGGRNTEAFF	TGTGCCAGCAGCCTCACAGGGGGGAGGAACACTGAAGCTTTCTTT
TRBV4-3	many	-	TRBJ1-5	CASSQADSGNQPQHF	TGCGCCAGCAGCCAAGCCGACAGCGGCAATCAGCCCCAGCATTTT
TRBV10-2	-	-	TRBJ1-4	CASSGRAHATNEKLFF	TGCGCCAGCAGTGGGAGGGCCCACGCAACTAATGAAAAACTGTTTTTT
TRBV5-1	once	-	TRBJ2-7	CASTLDWGGYEQYF	TGCGCCAGCACGCTGGATTGGGGTGGCTACGAGCAGTACTTC
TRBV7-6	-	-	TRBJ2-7	CASSVSLGSSYEQYF	TGTGCCAGCAGCGTTTCTTTGGGCAGCTCCTACGAGCAGTACTTC
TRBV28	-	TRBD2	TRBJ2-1	CASRAGGDNEQFF	TGTGCCAGCAGGGCGGGAGGGGACAATGAGCAGTTCTTC
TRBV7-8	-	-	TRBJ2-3	CASSPKRITDTQYF	TGTGCCAGCAGCCCCAAGCGGATCACAGATACGCAGTATTTT
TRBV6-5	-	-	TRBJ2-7	CASRSTGYNSYEQYF	TGTGCCAGCAGATCCACAGGTTACAACTCCTACGAGCAGTACTTC
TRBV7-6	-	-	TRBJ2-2	CASRGRGGKNTGELFF	TGTGCCAGCAGGGGAAGGGGCGGGAAGAACACCGGGGAGCTGTTTTTT
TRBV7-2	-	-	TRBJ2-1	CASSFLTYNEQFF	TGTGCCAGCAGCTTTCTAACCTACAATGAGCAGTTCTTC
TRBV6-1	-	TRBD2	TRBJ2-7	CASSEGTSGRAFYEQYF	TGTGCCAGCAGTGAGGGGACTAGCGGGAGGGCCTTCTACGAGCAGTACTTC
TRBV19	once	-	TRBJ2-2	CASSIEGLGGELFF	TGTGCCAGTAGTATAGAGGGCCTGGGCGGGGAGCTGTTTTTT
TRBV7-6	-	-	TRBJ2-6	CASSLDRASSGANVLTF	TGTGCCAGCAGCTTAGACAGGGCTAGCTCTGGGGCCAACGTCCTGACTTTC
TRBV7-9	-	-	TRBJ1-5	CASSLSEVNQPQHF	TGTGCCAGCAGCTTGTCGGAGGTCAATCAGCCCCAGCATTTT
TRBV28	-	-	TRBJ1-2	CASNPAPGAYGYTF	TGTGCCAGCAATCCTGCACCCGGAGCCTATGGCTACACCTTC
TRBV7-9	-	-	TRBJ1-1	CASSLRGGTSVTEAFF	TGTGCCAGCAGCTTACGCGGGGGGACAAGTGTCACTGAAGCTTTCTTT
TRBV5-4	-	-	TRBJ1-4	CASSLGGRGANEKLFF	TGTGCCAGCAGCTTGGGGGGACGGGGAGCTAATGAAAAACTGTTTTTT
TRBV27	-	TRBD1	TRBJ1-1	CASSAGGGNTEAFF	TGTGCCAGCAGTGCTGGAGGGGGCAACACTGAAGCTTTCTTT
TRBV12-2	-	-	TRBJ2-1	CASRLVRLESFTVGEQFF	TGTGCAAGTCGCTTAGTTCGACTAGAAAGCTTCACAGTGGGTGAGCAGTTCTTC
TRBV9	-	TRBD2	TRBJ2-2	CASSARGGVAGGLNTGELFF	TGTGCCAGCAGCGCCCGAGGGGGAGTAGCGGGAGGACTGAACACCGGGGAGCTGTTTTTT
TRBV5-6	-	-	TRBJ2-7	CASSLAGSGYEQYF	TGTGCCAGCAGCTTGGCAGGGAGCGGGTACGAGCAGTACTTC
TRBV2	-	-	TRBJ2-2	CASSLLSDRVGELFF	TGTGCCAGCAGTCTGCTTAGCGACAGAGTCGGGGAGCTGTTTTTT
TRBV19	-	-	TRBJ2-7	CASSGRLARFEQYF	TGTGCCAGTAGTGGTCGACTCGCAAGGTTCGAGCAGTACTTC
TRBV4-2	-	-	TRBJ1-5	CASSREPPTGAAVTQHF	TGTGCCAGCAGCCGCGAGCCGCCGACAGGCGCAGCGGTGACCCAGCATTTT
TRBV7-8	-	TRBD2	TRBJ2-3	CASSRPTSGRSPHTTDTQYF	TGTGCCAGCAGCCGCCCCACTAGCGGGAGGTCCCCCCACACCACAGATACGCAGTATTTT
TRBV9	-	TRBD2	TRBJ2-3	CASSVEGLAGTDTQYF	TGTGCCAGCAGCGTAGAGGGACTAGCGGGCACAGATACGCAGTATTTT